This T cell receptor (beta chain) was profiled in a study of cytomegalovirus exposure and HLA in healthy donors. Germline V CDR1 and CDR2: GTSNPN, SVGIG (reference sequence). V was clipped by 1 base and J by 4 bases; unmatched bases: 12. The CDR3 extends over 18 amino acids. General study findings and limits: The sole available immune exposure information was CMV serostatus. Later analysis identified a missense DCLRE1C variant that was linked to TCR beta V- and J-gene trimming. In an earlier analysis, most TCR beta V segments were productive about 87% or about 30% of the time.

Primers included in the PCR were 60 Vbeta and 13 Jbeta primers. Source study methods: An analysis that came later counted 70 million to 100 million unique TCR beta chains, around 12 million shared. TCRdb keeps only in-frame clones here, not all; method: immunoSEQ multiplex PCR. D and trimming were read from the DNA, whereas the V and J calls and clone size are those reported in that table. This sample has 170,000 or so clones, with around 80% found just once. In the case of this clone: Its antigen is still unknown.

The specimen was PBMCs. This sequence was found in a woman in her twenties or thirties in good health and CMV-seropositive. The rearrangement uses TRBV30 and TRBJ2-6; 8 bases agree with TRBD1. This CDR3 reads CAWSADRGSPMGANVLTF. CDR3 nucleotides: TGTGCCTGGAGTGCCGACAGGGGTTCCCCTATGGGGGCCAACGTCCTGACTTTC. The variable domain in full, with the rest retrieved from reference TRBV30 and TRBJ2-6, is SQTIHQWPATLVQPVGSPLSLECTVEGTSNPNLYWYRQAAGRGLQLLFYSVGIGQISSEVPQNLSASRPQDRQFILSSKKLLLSDSGFYLCAWSADRGSPMGANVLTFGAGSRLTVL.